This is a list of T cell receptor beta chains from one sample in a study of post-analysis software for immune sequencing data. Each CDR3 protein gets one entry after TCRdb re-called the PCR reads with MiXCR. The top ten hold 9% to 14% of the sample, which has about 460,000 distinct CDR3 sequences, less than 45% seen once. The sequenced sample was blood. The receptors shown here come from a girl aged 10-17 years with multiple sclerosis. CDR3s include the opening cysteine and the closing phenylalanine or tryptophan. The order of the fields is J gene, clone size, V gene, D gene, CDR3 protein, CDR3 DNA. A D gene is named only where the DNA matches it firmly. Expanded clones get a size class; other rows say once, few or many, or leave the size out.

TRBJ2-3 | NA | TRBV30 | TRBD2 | CAWSATSGRTDTQYF | TGTGCCTGGAGTGCAACTAGCGGACGCACAGATACGCAGTATTTT
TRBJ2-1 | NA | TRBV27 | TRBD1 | CASSRTGGRHEQFF | TGTGCCAGCAGCAGGACAGGGGGCAGACATGAGCAGTTCTTC
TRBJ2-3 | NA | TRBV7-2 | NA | CASSLGALTDTQYF | TGTGCCAGCAGCTTAGGAGCCCTGACAGATACGCAGTATTTT
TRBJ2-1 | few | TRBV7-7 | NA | CASSLDYRGNEQFF | TGTGCTAGCAGTTTGGACTATCGAGGCAATGAGCAGTTCTTC
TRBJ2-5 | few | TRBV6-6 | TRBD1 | CASSGPTGGRETQYF | TGTGCCAGCAGCGGCCCAACAGGGGGGAGAGAGACCCAGTACTTC
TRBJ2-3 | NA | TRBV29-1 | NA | CSVEETGTDTQYF | TGCAGCGTTGAGGAAACAGGCACAGATACGCAGTATTTT
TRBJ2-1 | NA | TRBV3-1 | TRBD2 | CASSQEGLAFYNEQFF | TGTGCCAGCAGCCAAGAGGGACTAGCTTTCTACAATGAGCAGTTCTTC
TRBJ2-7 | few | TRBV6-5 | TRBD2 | CASSYSTSGIYEQYF | TGTGCCAGCAGTTACAGCACTAGCGGGATCTACGAGCAGTACTTC
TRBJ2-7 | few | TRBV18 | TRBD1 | CASSPDRAYEQYF | TGTGCCAGCTCTCCAGACAGGGCCTACGAGCAGTACTTC
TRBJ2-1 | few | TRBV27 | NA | CASSHQGRDEQFF | TGTGCCAGCAGTCACCAGGGGAGGGATGAGCAGTTCTTC
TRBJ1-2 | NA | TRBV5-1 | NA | CASSTTGSYGYTF | TGCGCCAGCAGCACCACAGGGTCCTATGGCTACACCTTC
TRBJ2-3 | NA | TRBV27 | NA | CVSSWGTDTQYF | TGTGTCAGCAGTTGGGGCACAGATACGCAGTATTTT
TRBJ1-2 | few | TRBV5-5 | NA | CASSDHPNYGYTF | TGTGCCAGCAGCGACCATCCTAACTATGGCTACACCTTC
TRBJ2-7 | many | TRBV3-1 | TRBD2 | CASSQGLAGEGYEQYF | TGTGCCAGCAGCCAAGGGCTAGCGGGAGAGGGGTACGAGCAGTACTTC
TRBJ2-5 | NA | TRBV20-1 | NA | CSASPVWQGAQETQYF | TGCAGTGCTAGCCCGGTGTGGCAGGGTGCACAAGAGACCCAGTACTTC